The text below deals with one T cell receptor (beta chain). Trimming took 6 bases from V and 4 from J, leaving 15 bases between them. Germline V gives CDR1 MNHEY, CDR2 SMNVEV (reference sequence). There are 14 residues in the CDR3. Time point specified: pretreatment peripheral blood. These data originate in a study of PD-L1 blockade in urothelial cancer. Background on the study: Administration of atezolizumab to patients began in about 2014, at 1,200 mg intravenously every 3 weeks. Anywhere from 0 to 3 prior chemotherapy regimens had been received by patients.

Each PCR had synthetic TCR analog templates added to it as a spike-in. The repertoire was sequenced with immunoSEQ multiplex PCR; TCRdb's copy has only in-frame clones and lacks some. Of roughly 87,000 clones in the sample, 89% were seen once. The sequence derives from a woman older than 75 with urothelial cancer. This chain links TRBV27 with TRBJ1-2, with a tentative D call TRBD1 (6 bases). The sequencing used PBMCs, collected around atezolizumab (anti-PD-L1) treatment. Written as DNA, the CDR3 is TGTGCCAGCAGCAAAAAACAGGGAATCTATGGCTACACCTTC. This encodes CASSKKQGIYGYTF.